The text below deals with one TCR beta chain. Its specificity is unknown. The CDR3 has 11 amino acids. The ends were cut back, 5 bases at V and 5 bases at J, with 6 bases in the middle. These data come from a study of T cell repertoires in cytomegalovirus infection. TCRdb fed the reads into MiXCR, producing one record per CDR3 protein. The table includes fewer than 1,000,000 distinct CDR3 sequences, roughly 30% detected once. This chain links TRBV12-3 or TRBV12-4 with TRBJ1-2; D remains unclear. The sequencing here drew on cultured CD8+ T cells from PBMCs, taken from culture after CMV antigen stimulation. The clonotype was recovered from a human donor in good health (CMV status not recorded). Some clones in this sample may be carry-over from other donors' samples. The CDR3 nucleotides read TGTGCCAGCAGTATGCAATATGGCTACACCTTC. Translating gives CASSMQYGYTF.